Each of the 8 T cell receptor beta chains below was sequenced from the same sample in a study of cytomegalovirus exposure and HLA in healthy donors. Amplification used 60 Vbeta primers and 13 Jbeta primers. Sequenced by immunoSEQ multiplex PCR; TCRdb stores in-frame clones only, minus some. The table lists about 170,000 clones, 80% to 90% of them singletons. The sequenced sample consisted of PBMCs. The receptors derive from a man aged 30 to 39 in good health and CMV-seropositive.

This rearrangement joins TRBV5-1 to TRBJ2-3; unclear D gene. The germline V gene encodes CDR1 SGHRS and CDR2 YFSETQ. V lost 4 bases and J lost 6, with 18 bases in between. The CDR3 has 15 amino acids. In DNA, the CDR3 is TGCGCCAGCAGCCCACGTATGGGCTTTGTGGATACGCAGTATTTT. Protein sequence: CASSPRMGFVDTQYF.

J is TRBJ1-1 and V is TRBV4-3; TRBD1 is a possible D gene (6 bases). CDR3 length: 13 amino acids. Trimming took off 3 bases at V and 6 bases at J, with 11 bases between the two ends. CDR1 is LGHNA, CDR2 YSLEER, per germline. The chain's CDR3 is CASSHQGGAEAFF. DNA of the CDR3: TGCGCCAGCAGCCACCAAGGGGGAGCTGAAGCTTTCTTT.

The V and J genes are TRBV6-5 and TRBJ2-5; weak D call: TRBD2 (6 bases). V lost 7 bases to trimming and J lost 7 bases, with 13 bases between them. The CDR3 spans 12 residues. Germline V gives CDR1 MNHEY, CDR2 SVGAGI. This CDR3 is CASIGGERTQYF. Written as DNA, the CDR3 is TGTGCCAGCATAGGCGGGGAGAGGACCCAGTACTTC.

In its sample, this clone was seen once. The CDR3 DNA is TGCGCCAGCAGCTCGGGAGTGGGCAGCACCTACGAGCAGTACTTC. It specifies CASSSGVGSTYEQYF. The J gene is TRBJ2-7, the V gene TRBV5-1; possible D gene TRBD2, 6 bases. CDR1 is SGHRS, CDR2 YFSETQ, per germline. The CDR3 runs to 15 residues. Trimming left V 3 bases short and J 2 bases short, with 15 bases between.

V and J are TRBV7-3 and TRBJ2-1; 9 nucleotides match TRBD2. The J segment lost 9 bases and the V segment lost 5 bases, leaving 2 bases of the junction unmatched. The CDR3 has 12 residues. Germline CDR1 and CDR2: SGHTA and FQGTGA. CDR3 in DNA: TGTGCCAGCAGCCCAGCGGGAGGTGAGCAGTTCTTC. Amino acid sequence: CASSPAGGEQFF.

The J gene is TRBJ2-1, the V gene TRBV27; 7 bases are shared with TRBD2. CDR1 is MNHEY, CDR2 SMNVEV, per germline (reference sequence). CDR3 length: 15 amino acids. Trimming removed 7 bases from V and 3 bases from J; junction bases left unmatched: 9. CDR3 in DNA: TGTGCCAGCACCCTTCTCAGCGGGATCTACAATGAGCAGTTCTTC. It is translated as CASTLLSGIYNEQFF.

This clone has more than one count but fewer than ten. The CDR3 DNA sequence: TGTGCCAGCAGCCAGCGAACAGAGCTCTCTGAAGCTTTCTTT. It is translated as CASSQRTELSEAFF. The rearrangement joins TRBV4-2 to TRBJ1-1, with D unresolved. There are 14 residues in the CDR3. V lost 3 bases to trimming and J lost 6 bases, with 14 bases between them. Germline assignment: CDR1 LGHNA and CDR2 YNFKEQ.

In DNA, the CDR3 is TGTGCCAGCAGCCCCCGGGACGGGGAGGCACTTGAAAAACTGTTTTTT. Residues: CASSPRDGEALEKLFF. This chain joins TRBV9 and TRBJ1-4; a weak D match, TRBD1 (5 bases). This CDR3 region has 16 residues. V lost 4 bases to trimming and J lost 7 bases, with 20 bases between them. Germline assignment: CDR1 SGDLS and CDR2 YYNGEE.